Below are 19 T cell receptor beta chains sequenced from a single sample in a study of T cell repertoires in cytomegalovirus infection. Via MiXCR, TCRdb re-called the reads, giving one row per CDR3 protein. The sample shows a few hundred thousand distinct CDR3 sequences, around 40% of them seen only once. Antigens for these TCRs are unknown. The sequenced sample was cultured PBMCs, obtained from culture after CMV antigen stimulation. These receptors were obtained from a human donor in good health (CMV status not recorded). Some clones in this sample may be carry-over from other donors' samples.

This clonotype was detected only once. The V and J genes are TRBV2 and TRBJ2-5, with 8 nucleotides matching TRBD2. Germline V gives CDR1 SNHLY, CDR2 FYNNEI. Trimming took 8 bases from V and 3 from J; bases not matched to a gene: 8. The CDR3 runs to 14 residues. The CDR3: CASSIAGKKETQYF. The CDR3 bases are TGTGCCAGCTCTATAGCGGGGAAGAAAGAGACCCAGTACTTC.

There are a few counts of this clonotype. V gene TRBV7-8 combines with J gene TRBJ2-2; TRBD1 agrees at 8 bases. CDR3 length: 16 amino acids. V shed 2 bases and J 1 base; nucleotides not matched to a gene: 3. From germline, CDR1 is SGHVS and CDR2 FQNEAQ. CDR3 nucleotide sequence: TGTGCCAGCAGCTTACGAGGGACAGGGAACACCGGGGAGCTGTTTTTT. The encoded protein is CASSLRGTGNTGELFF. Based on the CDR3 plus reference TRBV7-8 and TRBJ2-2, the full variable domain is GAGVSQSPRYKVAKRGQDVALRCDPISGHVSLFWYQQALGQGPEFLTYFQNEAQLDKSGLPSDRFFAERPEGSVSTLKIQRTQQEDSAVYLCASSLRGTGNTGELFFGEGSRLTVL.

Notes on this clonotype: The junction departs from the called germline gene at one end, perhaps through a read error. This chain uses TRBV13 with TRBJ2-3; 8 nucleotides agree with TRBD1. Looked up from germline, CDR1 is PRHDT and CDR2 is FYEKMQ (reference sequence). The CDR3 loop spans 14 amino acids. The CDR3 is CASYQGAAADTQYF. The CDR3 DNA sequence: TGCGCCAGCTACCAGGGGGCAGCCGCAGATACGCAGTATTTT.

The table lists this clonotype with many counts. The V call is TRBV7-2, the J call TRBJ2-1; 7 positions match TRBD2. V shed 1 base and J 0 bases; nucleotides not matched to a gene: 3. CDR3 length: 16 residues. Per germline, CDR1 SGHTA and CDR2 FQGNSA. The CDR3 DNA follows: TGTGCCAGCAGCTTAGGCGCGGGGGACTCCTACAATGAGCAGTTCTTC. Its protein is CASSLGAGDSYNEQFF.

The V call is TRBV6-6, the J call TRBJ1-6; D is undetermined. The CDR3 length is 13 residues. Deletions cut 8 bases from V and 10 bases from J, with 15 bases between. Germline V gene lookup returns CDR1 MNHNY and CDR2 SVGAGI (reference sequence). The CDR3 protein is CASVQTNGSPLHF. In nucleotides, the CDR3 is TGTGCCAGCGTCCAGACAAACGGCTCACCCCTCCACTTT.

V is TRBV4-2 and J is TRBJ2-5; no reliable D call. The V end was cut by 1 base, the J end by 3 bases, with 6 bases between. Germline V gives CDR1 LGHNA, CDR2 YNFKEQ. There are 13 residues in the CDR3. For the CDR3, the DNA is TGTGCCAGCAGCCAAGCCCGCAAAGAGACCCAGTACTTC. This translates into CASSQARKETQYF.

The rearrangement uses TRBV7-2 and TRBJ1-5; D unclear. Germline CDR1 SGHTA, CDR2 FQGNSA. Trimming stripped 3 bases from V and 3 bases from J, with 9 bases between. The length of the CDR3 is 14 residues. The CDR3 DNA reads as TGTGCCAGCAGCTTTCGCGGAGCCAATCAGCCCCAGCATTTT. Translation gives CASSFRGANQPQHF.

Written as DNA, the CDR3 is TGTGCCAGCAGCTGGACTACAGGGGTCGAGCAGTTCTTC. Its translation is CASSWTTGVEQFF. The chain carries TRBV7-6 and TRBJ2-1; tentatively, D is TRBD1 (7 bases). V dropped 4 bases and J dropped 10 bases, with 14 bases sitting between them. This CDR3 contains 13 residues. The germline V gene encodes CDR1 SGHVS and CDR2 FNYEAQ.

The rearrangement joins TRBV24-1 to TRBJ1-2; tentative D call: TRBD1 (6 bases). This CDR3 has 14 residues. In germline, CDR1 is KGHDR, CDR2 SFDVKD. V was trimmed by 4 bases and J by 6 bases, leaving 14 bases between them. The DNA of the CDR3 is TGTGCCACCAGTGACCCGAGGGGGGGAGATGGCTACACCTTC. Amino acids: CATSDPRGGDGYTF.

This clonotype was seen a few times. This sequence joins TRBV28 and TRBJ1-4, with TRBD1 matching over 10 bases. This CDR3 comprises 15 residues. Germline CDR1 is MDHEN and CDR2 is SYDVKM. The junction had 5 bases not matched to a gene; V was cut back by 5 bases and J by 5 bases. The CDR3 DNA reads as TGTGCCAGCAGTACGCCGGACAGGGGGAATGAAAAACTGTTTTTT. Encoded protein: CASSTPDRGNEKLFF.

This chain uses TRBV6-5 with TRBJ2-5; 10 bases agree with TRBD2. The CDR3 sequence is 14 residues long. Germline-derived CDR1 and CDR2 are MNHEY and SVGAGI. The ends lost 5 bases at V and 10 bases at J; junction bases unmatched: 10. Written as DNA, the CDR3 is TGTGCCAGCAGTCCAATAGCGGGAGGAGTTGACCAGTACTTC. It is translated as CASSPIAGGVDQYF.

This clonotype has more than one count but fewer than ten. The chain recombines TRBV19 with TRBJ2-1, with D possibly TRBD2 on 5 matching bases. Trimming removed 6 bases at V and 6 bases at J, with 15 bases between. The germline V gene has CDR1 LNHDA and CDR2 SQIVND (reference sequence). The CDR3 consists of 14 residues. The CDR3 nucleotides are TGTGCCAGTAGCCTCCCTGGGAGTCTCAATGAGCAGTTCTTC. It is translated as CASSLPGSLNEQFF.

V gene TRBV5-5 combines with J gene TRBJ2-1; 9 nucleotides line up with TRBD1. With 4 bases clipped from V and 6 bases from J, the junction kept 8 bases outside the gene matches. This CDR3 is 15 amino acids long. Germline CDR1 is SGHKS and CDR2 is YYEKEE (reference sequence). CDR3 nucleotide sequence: TGTGCCAGCAGCCCCGGGACAGGGACAGGCAATGAGCAGTTCTTC. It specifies CASSPGTGTGNEQFF.

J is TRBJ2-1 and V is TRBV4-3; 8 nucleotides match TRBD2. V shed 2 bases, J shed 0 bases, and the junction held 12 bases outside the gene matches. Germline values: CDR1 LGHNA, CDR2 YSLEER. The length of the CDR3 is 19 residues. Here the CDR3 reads CASSQHPTSAQSSYNEQFF. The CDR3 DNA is TGCGCCAGCAGCCAACATCCGACTAGCGCCCAGAGCTCCTACAATGAGCAGTTCTTC.

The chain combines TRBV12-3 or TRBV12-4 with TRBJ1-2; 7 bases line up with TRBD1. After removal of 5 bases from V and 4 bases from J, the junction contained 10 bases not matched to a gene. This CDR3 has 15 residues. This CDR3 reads CASSGGGSLSYGYTF. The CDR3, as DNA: TGTGCCAGCAGTGGAGGGGGCAGCCTATCCTATGGCTACACCTTC.

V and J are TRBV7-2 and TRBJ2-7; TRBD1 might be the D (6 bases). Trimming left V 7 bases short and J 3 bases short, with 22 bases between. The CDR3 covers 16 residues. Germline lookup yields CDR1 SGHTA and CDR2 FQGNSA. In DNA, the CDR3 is TGTGCCAGCAAGACGCAAAGTGGGACGGGACACTACGAGCAGTACTTC. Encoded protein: CASKTQSGTGHYEQYF.

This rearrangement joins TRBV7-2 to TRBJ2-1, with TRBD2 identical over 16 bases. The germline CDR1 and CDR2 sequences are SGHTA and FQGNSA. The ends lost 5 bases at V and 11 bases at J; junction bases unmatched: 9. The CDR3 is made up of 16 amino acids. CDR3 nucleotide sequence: TGTGCCAGCAGCCTCGTGGGACTAGCGGGGGGGGGTCAGCAGTTCTTC. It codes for CASSLVGLAGGGQQFF.

The CDR3 nucleotides are TGCAGTGCTAGCCGCGGGGACAGGGTCTACGAGCAGTACTTC. Protein product: CSASRGDRVYEQYF. V and J are TRBV20-1 and TRBJ2-7, with TRBD1 matching 9 bases. V lost 3 bases to trimming and J lost 3 bases; unmatched junction nucleotides: 6. Germline assignment: CDR1 DFQATT and CDR2 SNEGSKA (reference sequence). The CDR3 is 14 amino acids.

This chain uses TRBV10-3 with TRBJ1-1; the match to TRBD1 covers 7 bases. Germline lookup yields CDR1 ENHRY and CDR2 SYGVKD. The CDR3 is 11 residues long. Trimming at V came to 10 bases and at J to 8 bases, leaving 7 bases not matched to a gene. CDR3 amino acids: CATEEGQEAFF. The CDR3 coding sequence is TGTGCCACCGAGGAGGGACAGGAAGCTTTCTTT.